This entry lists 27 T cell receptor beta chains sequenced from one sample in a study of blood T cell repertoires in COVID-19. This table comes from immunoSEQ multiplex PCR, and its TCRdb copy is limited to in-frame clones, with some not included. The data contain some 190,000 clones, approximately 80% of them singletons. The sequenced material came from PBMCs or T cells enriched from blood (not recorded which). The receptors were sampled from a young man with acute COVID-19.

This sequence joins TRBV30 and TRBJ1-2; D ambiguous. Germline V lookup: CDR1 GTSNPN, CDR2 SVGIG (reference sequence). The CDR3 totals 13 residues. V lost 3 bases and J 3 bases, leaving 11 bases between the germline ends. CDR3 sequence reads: CAWREDFDYGYTF. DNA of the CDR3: TGTGCCTGGAGGGAGGACTTCGACTATGGCTACACCTTC.

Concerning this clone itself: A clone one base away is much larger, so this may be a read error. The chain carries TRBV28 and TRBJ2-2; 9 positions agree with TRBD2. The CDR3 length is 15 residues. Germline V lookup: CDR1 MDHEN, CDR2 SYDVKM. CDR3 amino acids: CVSSRRGGGTGELFF. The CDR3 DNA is TGTGTCAGCAGTCGGCGGGGGGGCGGCACCGGGGAGCTGTTTTTT. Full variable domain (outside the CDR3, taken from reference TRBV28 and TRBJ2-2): DVKVTQSSRYLVKRTGEKVFLECVQDMDHENMFWYRQDPGLGLRLIYFSYDVKMKEKGDIPEGYSVSREKKERFSLILESASTNQTSMYLCVSSRRGGGTGELFFGEGSRLTVL.

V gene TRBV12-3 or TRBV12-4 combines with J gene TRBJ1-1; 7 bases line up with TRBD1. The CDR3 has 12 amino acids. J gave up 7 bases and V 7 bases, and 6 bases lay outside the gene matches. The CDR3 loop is CASTRGSGEAFF. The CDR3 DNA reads TGTGCCAGCACCAGGGGGAGCGGTGAAGCTTTCTTT.

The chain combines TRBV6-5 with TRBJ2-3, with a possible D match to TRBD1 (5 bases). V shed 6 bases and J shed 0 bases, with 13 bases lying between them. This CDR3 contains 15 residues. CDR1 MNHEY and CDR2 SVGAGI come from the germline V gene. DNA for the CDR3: TGTGCCAGCAGACAAAGGGGAACTAGCACAGATACGCAGTATTTT. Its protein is CASRQRGTSTDTQYF.

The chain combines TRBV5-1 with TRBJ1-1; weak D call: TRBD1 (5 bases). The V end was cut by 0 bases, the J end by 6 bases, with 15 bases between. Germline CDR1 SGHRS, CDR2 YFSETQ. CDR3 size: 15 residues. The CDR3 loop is CASSLEGAAGAEAFF. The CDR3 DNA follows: TGCGCCAGCAGCTTGGAAGGGGCGGCCGGTGCTGAAGCTTTCTTT.

CDR3 region: CASSPNVMGGRMNTEAFF. CDR3 bases: TGTGCCAGCTCACCAAACGTGATGGGGGGAAGAATGAACACTGAAGCTTTCTTT. V is TRBV18 and J is TRBJ1-1, with D perhaps TRBD1 (5 bases). The V end was cut by 2 bases, the J end by 0 bases, with 19 bases between. The CDR3 spans 18 residues. Germline V gene lookup returns CDR1 KGHSH and CDR2 LQKENI.

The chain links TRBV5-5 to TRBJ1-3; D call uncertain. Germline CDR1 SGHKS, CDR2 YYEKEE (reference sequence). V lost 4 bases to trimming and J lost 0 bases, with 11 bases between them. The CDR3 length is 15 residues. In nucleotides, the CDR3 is TGTGCCAGCAGCCACGACACGCTCTCTGGAAACACCATATATTTT. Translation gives CASSHDTLSGNTIYF.

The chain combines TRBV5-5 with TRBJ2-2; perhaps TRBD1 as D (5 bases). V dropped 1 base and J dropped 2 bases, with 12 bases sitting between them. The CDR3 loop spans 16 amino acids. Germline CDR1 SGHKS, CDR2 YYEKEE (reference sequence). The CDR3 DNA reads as TGTGCCAGCAGCTTGACCCCGACAGTTAACACCGGGGAGCTGTTTTTT. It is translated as CASSLTPTVNTGELFF.

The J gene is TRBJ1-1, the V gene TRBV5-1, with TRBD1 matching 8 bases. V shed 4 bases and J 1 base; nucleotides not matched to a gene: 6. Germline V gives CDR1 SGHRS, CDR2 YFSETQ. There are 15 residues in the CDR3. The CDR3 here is CASSHPDRGNTEAFF. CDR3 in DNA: TGCGCCAGCAGCCACCCCGACAGGGGGAACACTGAAGCTTTCTTT. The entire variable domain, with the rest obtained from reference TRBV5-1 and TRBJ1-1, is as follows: KAGVTQTPRYLIKTRGQQVTLSCSPISGHRSVSWYQQTPGQGLQFLFEYFSETQRNKGNFPGRFSGRQFSNSRSEMNVSTLELGDSALYLCASSHPDRGNTEAFFGQGTRLTVV.

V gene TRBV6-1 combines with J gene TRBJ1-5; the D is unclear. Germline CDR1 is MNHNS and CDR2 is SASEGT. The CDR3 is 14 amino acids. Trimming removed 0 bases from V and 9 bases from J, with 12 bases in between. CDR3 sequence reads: CASSEALAPRPQHF. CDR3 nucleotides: TGTGCCAGCAGTGAAGCGTTGGCCCCTCGGCCCCAGCATTTT.

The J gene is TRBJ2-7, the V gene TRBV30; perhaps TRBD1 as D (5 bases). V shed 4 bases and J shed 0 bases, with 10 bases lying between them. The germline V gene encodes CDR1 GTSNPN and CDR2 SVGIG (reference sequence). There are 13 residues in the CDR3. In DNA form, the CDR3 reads TGTGCCTGGAAGCAGGGTAGCTCCTACGAGCAGTACTTC. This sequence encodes CAWKQGSSYEQYF.

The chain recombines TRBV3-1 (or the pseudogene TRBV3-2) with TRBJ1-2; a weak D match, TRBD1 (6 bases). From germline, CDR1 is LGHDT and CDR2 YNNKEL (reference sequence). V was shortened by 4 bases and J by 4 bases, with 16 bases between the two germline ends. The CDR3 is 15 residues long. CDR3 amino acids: CASSRGQGRGYGYTF. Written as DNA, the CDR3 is TGTGCCAGCAGCCGGGGGCAGGGACGAGGCTATGGCTACACCTTC.

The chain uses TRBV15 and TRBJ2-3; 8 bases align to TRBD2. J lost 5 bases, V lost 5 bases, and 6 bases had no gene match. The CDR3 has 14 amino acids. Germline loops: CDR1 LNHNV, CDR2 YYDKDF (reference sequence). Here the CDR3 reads CATSDGGVGDTQYF. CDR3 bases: TGTGCCACCAGCGACGGGGGGGTTGGAGATACGCAGTATTTT.

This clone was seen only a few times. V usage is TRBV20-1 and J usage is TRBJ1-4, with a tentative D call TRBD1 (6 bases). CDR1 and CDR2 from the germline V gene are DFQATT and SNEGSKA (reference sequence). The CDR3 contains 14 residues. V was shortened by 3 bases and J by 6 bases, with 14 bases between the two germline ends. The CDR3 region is CSASIQGSDEKLFF. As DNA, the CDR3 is TGCAGTGCTAGTATACAGGGAAGTGATGAAAAACTGTTTTTT.

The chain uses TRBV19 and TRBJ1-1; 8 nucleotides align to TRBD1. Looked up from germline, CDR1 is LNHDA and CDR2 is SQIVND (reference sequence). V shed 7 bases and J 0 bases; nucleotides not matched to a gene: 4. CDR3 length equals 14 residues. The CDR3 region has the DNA TGTGCCAGTACCGCGGGACAGGTGAACACTGAAGCTTTCTTT. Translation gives CASTAGQVNTEAFF.

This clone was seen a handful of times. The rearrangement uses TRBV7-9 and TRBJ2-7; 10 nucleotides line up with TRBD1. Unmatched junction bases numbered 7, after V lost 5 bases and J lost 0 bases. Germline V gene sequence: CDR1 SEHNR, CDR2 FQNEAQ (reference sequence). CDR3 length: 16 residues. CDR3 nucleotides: TGTGCCAGCAGCAGAACCGGGACAGGGGCCTCCTACGAGCAGTACTTC. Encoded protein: CASSRTGTGASYEQYF.

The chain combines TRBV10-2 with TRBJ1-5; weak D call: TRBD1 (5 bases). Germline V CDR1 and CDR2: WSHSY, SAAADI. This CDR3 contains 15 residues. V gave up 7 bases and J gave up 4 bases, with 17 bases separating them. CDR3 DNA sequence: TGCGCCAGCACAAATACCAAGACAGCTAATCAGCCCCAGCATTTT. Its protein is CASTNTKTANQPQHF.

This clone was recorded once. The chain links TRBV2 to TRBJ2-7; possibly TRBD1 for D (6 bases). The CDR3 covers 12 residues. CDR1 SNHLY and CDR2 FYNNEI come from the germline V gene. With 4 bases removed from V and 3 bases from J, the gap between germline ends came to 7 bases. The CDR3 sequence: CASSGDNYEQYF. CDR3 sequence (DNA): TGTGCCAGCAGTGGGGACAACTACGAGCAGTACTTC.

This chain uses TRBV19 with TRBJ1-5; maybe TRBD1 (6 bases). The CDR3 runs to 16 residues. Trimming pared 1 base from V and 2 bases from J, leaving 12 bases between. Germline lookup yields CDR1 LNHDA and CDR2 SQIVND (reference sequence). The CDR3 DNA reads TGTGCCAGTAGTATAGTAGGTCCAGGGGGCAATCAGCCCCAGCATTTT. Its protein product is CASSIVGPGGNQPQHF.

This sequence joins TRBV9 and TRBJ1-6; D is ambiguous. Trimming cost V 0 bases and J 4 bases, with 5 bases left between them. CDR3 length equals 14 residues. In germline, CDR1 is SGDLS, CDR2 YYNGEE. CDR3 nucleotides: TGTGCCAGCAGCGTAGCCCTATATAATTCACCCCTCCACTTT. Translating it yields CASSVALYNSPLHF.

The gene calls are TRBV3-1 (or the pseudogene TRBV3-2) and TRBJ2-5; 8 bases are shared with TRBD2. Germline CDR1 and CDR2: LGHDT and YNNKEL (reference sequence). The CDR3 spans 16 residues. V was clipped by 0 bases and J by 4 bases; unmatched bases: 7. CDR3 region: CASSQDGAGARETQYF. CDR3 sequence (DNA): TGTGCCAGCAGCCAAGATGGAGCGGGGGCAAGAGAGACCCAGTACTTC.

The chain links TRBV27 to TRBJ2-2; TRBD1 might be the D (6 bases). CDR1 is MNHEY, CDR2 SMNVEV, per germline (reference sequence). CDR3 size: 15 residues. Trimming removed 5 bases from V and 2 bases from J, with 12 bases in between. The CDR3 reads CASSRTETNTGELFF. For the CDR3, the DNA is TGTGCCAGCAGTCGGACAGAAACTAACACCGGGGAGCTGTTTTTT.

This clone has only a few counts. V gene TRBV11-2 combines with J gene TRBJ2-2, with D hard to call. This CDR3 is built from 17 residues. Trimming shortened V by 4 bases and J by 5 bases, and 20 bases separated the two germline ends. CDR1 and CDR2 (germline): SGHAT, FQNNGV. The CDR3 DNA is TGTGCCAGCAGCTCCCCGCCCGCCGGCCGGCGGACCGGGGAGCTGTTTTTT. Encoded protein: CASSSPPAGRRTGELFF.

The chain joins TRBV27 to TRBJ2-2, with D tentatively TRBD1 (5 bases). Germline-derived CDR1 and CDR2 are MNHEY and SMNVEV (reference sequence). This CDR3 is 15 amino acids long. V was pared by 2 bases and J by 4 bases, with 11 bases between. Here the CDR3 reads CASSLGPQATGELFF. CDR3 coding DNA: TGTGCCAGCAGTTTAGGACCACAGGCCACCGGGGAGCTGTTTTTT.

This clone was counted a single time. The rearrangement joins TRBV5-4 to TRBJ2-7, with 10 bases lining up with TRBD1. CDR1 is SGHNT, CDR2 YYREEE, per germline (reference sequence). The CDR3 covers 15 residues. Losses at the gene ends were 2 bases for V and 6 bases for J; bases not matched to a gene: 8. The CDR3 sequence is CASSFRQGASTEQYF. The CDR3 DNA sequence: TGTGCCAGCAGCTTTCGACAGGGGGCCTCTACCGAGCAGTACTTC.

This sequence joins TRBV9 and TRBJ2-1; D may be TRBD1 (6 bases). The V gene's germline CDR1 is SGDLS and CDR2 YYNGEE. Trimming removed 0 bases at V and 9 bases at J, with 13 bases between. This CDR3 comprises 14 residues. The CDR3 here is CASSVATGMGEQFF. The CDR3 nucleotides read TGTGCCAGCAGCGTAGCAACAGGGATGGGTGAGCAGTTCTTC.

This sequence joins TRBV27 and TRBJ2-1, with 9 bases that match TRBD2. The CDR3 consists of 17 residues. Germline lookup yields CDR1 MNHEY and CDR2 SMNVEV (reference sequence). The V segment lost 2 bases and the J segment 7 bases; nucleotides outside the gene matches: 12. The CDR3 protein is CASSLIGSSGAGNEQFF. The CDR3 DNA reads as TGTGCCAGCAGTTTAATAGGCTCTAGCGGGGCGGGGAATGAGCAGTTCTTC.